This T cell receptor beta chain derives from a study of radiation and T cells in renal cell carcinoma. General study results and limits: Top 100 clonotypes averaged about 54% in irradiated versus about 45% in nephrectomy-only tumors.

The data were produced by immunoSEQ multiplex PCR, yet TCRdb's version contains in-frame clones alone and is incomplete. Of 8,000 to 10,000 clones listed, over 55% are singletons. About this clone: The antigen is undetermined.

This sample's treatment: treatment-naive control, cytoreductive nephrectomy. Clear cell pathology was present in this patient's renal cell carcinoma. The CDR3 is made up of 14 amino acids. Looked up from germline, CDR1 is MGHDK and CDR2 is SYGVNS. V was pared by 4 bases and J by 1 base, with 8 bases between. This receptor was identified in a man aged 60 to 75 with renal cell carcinoma. V gene TRBV25-1 combines with J gene TRBJ1-5; D unclear. The input for sequencing was tumor tissue, taken from a patient whose treatment was nephrectomy without radiotherapy. In DNA, the CDR3 is TGTGCCAGCAGTGGAGACACCAGCAATCAGCCCCAGCATTTT. Translating gives CASSGDTSNQPQHF.